This T cell receptor (beta chain) was sequenced during a study of CD8 T cells in ankylosing spondylitis. Findings and limits, study-wide: Reports say disease-linked clones showed up significantly more in matched ankylosing spondylitis synovial fluid. Peripheral blood held disease-linked clones only at relatively low frequency, and these were CD8+. Blood from ankylosing spondylitis patients appeared to carry a characteristic roughly 8-variant TCR beta motif. Some of the motif variants had earlier been found in reactive arthritis patients' fluid and blood.

TCRdb passed the 5' RACE reads through MiXCR, listing each CDR3 protein once. Seen here are around 100,000 distinct CDR3 sequences, roughly 8.8% observed once, and the top ten hold 25% to 35%. A note on this clonotype: What it binds is not known.

The CDR3 spans 14 residues. V lost 7 bases and J 6 bases, leaving 19 bases between the germline ends. Per germline, CDR1 SEHNR and CDR2 FQNEAQ (reference sequence). Source material: blood, either unsorted or a sorted T cell fraction (not recorded which). This sequence joins TRBV7-9 and TRBJ2-7; D possibly corresponds to TRBD2 (5 bases). The sequence came from a male donor with ankylosing spondylitis. The CDR3 loop reads CASIPSAEHSEQYV. The CDR3 coding sequence is TGTGCCAGCATCCCTTCAGCGGAGCATAGCGAGCAGTACGTC.